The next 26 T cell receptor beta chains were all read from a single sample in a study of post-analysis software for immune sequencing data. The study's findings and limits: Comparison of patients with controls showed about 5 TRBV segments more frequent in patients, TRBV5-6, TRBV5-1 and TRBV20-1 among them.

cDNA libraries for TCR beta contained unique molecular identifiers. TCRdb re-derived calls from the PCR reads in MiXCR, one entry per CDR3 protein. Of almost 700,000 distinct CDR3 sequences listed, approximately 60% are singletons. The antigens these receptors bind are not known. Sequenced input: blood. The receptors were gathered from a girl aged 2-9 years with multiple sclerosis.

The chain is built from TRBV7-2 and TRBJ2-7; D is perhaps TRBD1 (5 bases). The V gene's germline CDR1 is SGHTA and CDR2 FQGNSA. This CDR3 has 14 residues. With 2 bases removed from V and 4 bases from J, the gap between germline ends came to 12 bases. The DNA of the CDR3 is TGTGCCAGCAGCTTACTCCAGGACACTTACGAGCAGTACTTC. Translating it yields CASSLLQDTYEQYF.

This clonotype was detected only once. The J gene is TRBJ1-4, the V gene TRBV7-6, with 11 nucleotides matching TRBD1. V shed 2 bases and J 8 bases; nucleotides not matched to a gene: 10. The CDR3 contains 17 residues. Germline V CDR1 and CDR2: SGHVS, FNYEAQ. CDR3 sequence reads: CASSLSGVRTGGEKLFF. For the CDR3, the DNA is TGTGCCAGCAGCTTATCGGGCGTGCGGACAGGGGGCGAAAAACTGTTTTTT.

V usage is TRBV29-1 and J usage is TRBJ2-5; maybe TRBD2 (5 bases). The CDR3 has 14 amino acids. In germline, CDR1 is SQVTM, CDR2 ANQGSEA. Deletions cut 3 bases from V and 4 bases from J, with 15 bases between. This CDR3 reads CSVDGSAAGETQYF. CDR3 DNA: TGCAGCGTTGATGGTAGCGCGGCGGGAGAGACCCAGTACTTC. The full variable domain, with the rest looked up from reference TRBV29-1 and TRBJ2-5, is SAVISQKPSRDICQRGTSLTIQCQVDSQVTMMFWYRQQPGQSLTLIATANQGSEATYESGFVIDKFPISRPNLTFSTLTVSNMSPEDSSIYLCSVDGSAAGETQYFGPGTRLLVL.

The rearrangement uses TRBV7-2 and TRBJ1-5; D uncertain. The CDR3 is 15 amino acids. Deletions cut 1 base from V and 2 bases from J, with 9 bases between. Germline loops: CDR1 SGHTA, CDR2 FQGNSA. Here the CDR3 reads CASSLEAQRNQPQHF. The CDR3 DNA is TGTGCCAGCAGCTTAGAAGCCCAACGCAATCAGCCCCAGCATTTT.

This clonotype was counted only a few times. CDR3 region: CSGGVTGNYGYTF. For the CDR3, the DNA is TGCAGCGGAGGAGTAACAGGGAACTATGGCTACACCTTC. The J gene is TRBJ1-2, the V gene TRBV29-1; TRBD1 might be the D (6 bases). Deletions cut 7 bases from V and 2 bases from J, with 14 bases between. Per the germline V gene, CDR1 is SQVTM and CDR2 is ANQGSEA. There are 13 residues in the CDR3.

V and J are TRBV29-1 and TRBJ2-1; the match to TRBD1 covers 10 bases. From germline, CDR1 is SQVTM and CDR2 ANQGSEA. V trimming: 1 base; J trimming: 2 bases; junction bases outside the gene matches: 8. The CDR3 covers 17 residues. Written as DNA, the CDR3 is TGCAGCGTTGAAGGAACCCGGGACAGGGGAACCTACAATGAGCAGTTCTTC. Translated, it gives CSVEGTRDRGTYNEQFF.

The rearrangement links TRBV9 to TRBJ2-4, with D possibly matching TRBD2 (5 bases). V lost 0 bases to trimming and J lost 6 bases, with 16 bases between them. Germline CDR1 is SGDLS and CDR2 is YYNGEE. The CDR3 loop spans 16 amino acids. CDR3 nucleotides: TGTGCCAGCAGCGTAGCCGGGGATTCGTATGGAAACATTCAGTACTTC. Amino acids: CASSVAGDSYGNIQYF.

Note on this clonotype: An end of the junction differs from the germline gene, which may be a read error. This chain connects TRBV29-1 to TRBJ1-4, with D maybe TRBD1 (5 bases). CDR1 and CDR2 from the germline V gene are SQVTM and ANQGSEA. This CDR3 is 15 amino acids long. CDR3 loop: CSVPGGSATNEKRFF. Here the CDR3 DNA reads TGCAGCGTCCCCGGGGGGTCTGCAACTAATGAAAAACGGTTTTTT.

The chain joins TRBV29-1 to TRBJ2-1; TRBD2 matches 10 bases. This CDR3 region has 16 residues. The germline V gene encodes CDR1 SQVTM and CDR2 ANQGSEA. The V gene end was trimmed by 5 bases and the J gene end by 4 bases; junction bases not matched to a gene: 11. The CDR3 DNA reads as TGCAGCGTTAACCTAGCGGGGGTATTTGGTTACAATGAGCAGTTCTTC. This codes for CSVNLAGVFGYNEQFF.

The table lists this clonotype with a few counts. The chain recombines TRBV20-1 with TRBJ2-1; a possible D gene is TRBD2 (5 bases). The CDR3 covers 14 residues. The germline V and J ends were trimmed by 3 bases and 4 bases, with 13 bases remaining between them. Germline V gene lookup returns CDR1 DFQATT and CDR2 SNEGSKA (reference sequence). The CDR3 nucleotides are TGCAGTGCTAGCGCGACTGGACTTTACAATGAGCAGTTCTTC. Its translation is CSASATGLYNEQFF.

This CDR3 is CSALLGQMNTEAFF. The CDR3 DNA is TGCAGTGCTCTCTTGGGACAGATGAACACTGAAGCTTTCTTT. The V and J genes are TRBV20-1 and TRBJ1-1; 7 bases align to TRBD1. Germline CDR1 reads DFQATT; CDR2 reads SNEGSKA (reference sequence). J gave up 0 bases and V 5 bases, and 6 bases lay outside the gene matches. The CDR3 has 14 amino acids.

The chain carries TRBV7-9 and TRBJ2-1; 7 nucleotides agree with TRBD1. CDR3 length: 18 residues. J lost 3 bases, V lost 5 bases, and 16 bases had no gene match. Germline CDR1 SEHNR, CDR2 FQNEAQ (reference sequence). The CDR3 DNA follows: TGTGCCAGCAGCCCAGCCCCCATCAGGGACAGACGCTACAATGAGCAGTTCTTC. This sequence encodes CASSPAPIRDRRYNEQFF.

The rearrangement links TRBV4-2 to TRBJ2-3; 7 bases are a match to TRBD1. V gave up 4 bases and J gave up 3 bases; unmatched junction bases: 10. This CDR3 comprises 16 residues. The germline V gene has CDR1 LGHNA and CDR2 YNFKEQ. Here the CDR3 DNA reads TGTGCCAGCAGCCGAATGGACGACAGGGTAACAGATACGCAGTATTTT. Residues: CASSRMDDRVTDTQYF.

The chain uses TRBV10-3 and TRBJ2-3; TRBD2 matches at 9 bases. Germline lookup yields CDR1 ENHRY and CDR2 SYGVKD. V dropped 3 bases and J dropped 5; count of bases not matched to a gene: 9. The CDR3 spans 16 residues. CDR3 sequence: CAISDSHPTSGDTQYF. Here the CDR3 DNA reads TGTGCCATCAGTGATTCCCATCCGACTAGCGGAGATACGCAGTATTTT.

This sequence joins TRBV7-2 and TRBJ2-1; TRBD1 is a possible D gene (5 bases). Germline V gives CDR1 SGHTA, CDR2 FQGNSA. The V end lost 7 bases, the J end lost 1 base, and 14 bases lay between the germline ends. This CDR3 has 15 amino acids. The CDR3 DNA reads TGTGCCAGCATGGGCGTAAGGGGTTCCTACAATGAGCAGTTCTTC. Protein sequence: CASMGVRGSYNEQFF.

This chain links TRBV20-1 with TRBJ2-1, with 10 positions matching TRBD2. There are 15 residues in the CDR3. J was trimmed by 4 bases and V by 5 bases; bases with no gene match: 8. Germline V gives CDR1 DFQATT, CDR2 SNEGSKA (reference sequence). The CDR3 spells CSASPGTSVYNEQFF. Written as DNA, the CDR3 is TGCAGTGCTTCTCCCGGGACTAGCGTATACAATGAGCAGTTCTTC.

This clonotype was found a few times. CDR3 sequence (DNA): TGTGCAACCGGGAGACGGGGCTCCTACAATGAGCAGTTCTTC. This translates into CATGRRGSYNEQFF. This chain links TRBV15 with TRBJ2-1; a weak D match, TRBD2 (6 bases). The CDR3 is made up of 14 amino acids. CDR1 and CDR2 from the germline V gene are LNHNV and YYDKDF (reference sequence).

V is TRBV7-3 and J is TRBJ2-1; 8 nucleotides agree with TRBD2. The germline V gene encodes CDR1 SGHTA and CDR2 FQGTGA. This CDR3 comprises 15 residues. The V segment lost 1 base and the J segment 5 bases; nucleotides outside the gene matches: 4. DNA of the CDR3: TGTGCCAGCAGCTTAATAAGCGGGAGTAACAATGAGCAGTTCTTC. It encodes CASSLISGSNNEQFF.

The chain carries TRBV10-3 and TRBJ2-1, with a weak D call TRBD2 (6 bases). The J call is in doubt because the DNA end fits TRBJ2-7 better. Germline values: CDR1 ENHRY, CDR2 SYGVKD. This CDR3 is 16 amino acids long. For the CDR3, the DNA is TGTGCCATCAGTGAGTCAGTGGGGAGGAACTACAATGAGCAGTACTTC. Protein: CAISESVGRNYNEQYF.

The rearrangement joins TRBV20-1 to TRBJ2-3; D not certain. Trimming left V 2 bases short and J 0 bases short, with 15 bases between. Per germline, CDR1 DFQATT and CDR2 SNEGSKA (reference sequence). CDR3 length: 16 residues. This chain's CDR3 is CSARTLARTSTDTQYF. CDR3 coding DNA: TGCAGTGCTAGAACACTGGCGAGAACGAGCACAGATACGCAGTATTTT.

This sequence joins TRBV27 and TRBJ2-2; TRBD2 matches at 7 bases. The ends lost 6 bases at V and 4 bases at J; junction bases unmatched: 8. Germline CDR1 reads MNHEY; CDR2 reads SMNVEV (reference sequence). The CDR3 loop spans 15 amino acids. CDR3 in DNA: TGTGCCAGCAGCCGGGACTATGGTGGCACCGGGGAGCTGTTTTTT. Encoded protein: CASSRDYGGTGELFF.

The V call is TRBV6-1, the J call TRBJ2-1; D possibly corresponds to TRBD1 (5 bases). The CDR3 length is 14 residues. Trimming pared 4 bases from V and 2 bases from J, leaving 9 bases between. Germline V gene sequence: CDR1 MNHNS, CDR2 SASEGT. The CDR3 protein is CASSAKTAYNEQFF. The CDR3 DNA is TGTGCCAGCAGTGCAAAGACAGCCTACAATGAGCAGTTCTTC.

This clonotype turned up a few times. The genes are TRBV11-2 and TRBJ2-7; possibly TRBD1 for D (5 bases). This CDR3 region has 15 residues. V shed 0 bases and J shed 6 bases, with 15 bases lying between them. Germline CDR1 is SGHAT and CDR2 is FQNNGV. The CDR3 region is CASSLEGAAVGEQYF. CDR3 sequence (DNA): TGTGCCAGCAGCTTAGAAGGGGCCGCCGTCGGCGAGCAGTACTTC.

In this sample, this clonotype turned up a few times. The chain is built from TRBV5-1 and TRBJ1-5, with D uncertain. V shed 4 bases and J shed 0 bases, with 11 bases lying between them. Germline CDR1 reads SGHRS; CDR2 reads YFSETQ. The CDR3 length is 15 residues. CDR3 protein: CASSKDGHSNQPQHF. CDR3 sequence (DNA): TGCGCCAGCAGCAAGGACGGTCATAGCAATCAGCCCCAGCATTTT.

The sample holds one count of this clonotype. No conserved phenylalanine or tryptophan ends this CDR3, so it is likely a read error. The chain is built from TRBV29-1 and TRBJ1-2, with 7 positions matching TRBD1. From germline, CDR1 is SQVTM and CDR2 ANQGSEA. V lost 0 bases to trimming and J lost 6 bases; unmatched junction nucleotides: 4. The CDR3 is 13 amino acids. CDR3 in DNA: TGCAGCGTTGAAGAGGGACAGCAAAATGGCTACACCGTC. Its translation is CSVEEGQQNGYTV.

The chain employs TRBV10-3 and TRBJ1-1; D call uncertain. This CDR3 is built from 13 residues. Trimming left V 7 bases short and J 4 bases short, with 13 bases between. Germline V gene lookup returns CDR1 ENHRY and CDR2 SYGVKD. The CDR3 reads CAITKDLSTEAFF. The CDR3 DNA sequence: TGTGCCATCACCAAAGATCTATCCACTGAAGCTTTCTTT.